Sequencing of this T cell receptor beta chain was carried out in a study of PD-1 blockade in classical Hodgkin lymphoma. To note about this clone: Its antigen is undetermined.

TCRdb keeps only in-frame clones here, not all; method: immunoSEQ multiplex PCR. The table shows over 20,000 clones, with under 75% occurring only once. Study conclusions and caveats: Patients starting nivolumab less than 1 year after ASCT had lower diversity and were excluded from later analyses. CD4+ TCR diversity rose significantly by C4D1, and CD8+ TCR diversity did not. The drivers behind the repertoire differences, possibly disease activity or prior therapy, remain undefined. Baseline diversity was lower in partial responders and progressors than complete responders.

Time point indicated: cycle 4 day 1 (C4D1), after 6 weeks of nivolumab. With no exception, relapse followed autologous stem cell transplantation in all patients, and brentuximab vedotin exposure varied. The germline V and J ends were trimmed by 4 bases and 4 bases, with 16 bases remaining between them. Per germline, CDR1 MNHEY and CDR2 SVGAGI. The CDR3 consists of 16 residues. The clonotype originates from a human donor with classical Hodgkin lymphoma. The material was peripheral blood mononuclear cells (PBMCs), obtained before the fourth cycle of nivolumab. V and J are TRBV6-5 and TRBJ2-2; TRBD1 or TRBD2 may be the D gene (5 bases each). The CDR3 protein is CASSSPGTTSTGELFF. DNA for the CDR3: TGTGCCAGCAGTTCGCCGGGGACGACGAGCACCGGGGAGCTGTTTTTT.